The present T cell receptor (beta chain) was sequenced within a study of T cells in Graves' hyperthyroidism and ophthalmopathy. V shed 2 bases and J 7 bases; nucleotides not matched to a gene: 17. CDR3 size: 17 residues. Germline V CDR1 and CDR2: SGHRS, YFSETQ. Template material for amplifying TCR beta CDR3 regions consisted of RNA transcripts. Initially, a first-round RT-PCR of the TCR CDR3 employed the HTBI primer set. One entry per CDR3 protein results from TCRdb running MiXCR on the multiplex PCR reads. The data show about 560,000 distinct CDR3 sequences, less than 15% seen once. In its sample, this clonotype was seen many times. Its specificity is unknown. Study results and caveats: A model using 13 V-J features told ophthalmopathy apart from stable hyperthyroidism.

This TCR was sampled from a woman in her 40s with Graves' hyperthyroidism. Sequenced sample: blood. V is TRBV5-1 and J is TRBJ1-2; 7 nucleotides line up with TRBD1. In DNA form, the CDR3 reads TGCGCCAGCAGCTTTGACATATATAGTCGACAGGGTGGTGGCTACACCTTC. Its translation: CASSFDIYSRQGGGYTF.